These T cell receptor beta chains were read from a single sample in a study of human T cells and chemical hapten exposure. TCRdb ran MiXCR on the RACE reads and lists one entry per CDR3 protein. Of around 80,000 distinct CDR3 sequences listed, approximately 6.6% were seen once; the top ten hold 1% to 1.5%. The sequences come from whole blood, collected in connection with sensitization to the hapten diphenylcyclopropenone (DPC). These receptors were taken from a woman between 25 and 40 years old with alopecia areata. Some clones in this sample may be carry-over from other donors' samples. Both conserved end residues are part of each CDR3. The order of the fields is V gene, J gene, CDR3 length, clone size, D gene, CDR3 protein, CDR3 DNA. D genes are given only for firm matches. Clone size is shown for a subset of rows, as once, few, many or a class of expanded clone.

TRBV12-3/TRBV12-4	TRBJ1-1	13	many	.	CASSLSGITEAFF	TGTGCCAGCAGTTTAAGTGGGATCACTGAAGCTTTCTTT
TRBV12-3/TRBV12-4	TRBJ2-7	15	many	.	CASSRIQGASWEQYF	TGTGCCAGCAGCAGAATTCAGGGTGCCTCATGGGAGCAGTACTTC
TRBV7-8	TRBJ1-1	14	many	.	CASSRIGGSTEAFF	TGTGCCAGCAGCCGAATAGGGGGGTCCACTGAAGCTTTCTTT
TRBV11-2	TRBJ1-5	14	few	.	CASSLHRVGQPQHF	TGTGCCAGCAGCTTACACAGGGTGGGTCAGCCCCAGCATTTT
TRBV12-3/TRBV12-4	TRBJ1-5	11	many	.	CASSLTGRQHF	TGTGCCAGCAGCCTGACCGGGAGACAGCATTTT
TRBV20-1	TRBJ2-7	16	few	.	CSARDAHRTETYEQYF	TGCAGTGCTAGAGATGCCCACCGGACAGAGACCTACGAGCAGTACTTC
TRBV29-1	TRBJ1-2	14	many	.	CSVAPRIFNYGYTF	TGCAGCGTTGCCCCACGGATTTTTAACTATGGCTACACCTTC
TRBV19	TRBJ2-4	16	.	.	CASSAQKGLAKNIQYF	TGTGCCAGTAGCGCACAAAAGGGATTAGCCAAAAACATTCAGTACTTC
TRBV7-9	TRBJ2-7	15	many	.	CASSLEGGVMGEQYF	TGTGCCAGCAGCTTAGAAGGAGGGGTCATGGGCGAGCAGTACTTC
TRBV29-1	TRBJ1-6	12	.	TRBD1	CSVGQGVGPLHF	TGCAGCGTTGGACAGGGGGTTGGGCCCCTCCACTTT
TRBV3-1	TRBJ1-1	14	.	TRBD1	CASSQEGTGREAFF	TGTGCCAGCAGCCAAGAAGGGACAGGGAGAGAAGCTTTCTTT
TRBV5-1	TRBJ1-1	16	few	TRBD1	CASSLGLTGGFTEAFF	TGCGCCAGCAGCTTGGGCTTAACAGGGGGCTTTACTGAAGCTTTCTTT
TRBV12-3/TRBV12-4	TRBJ2-7	15	many	.	CASSLQGLGSSEQYF	TGTGCCAGCAGTCTGCAGGGGTTAGGAAGCAGCGAGCAGTACTTC
TRBV7-3	TRBJ2-2	17	.	.	CASSLNGGPLNTGELFF	TGTGCCAGCAGCTTAAACGGGGGACCCTTGAACACCGGGGAGCTGTTTTTT
TRBV6-1	TRBJ2-3	14	many	TRBD2	CASIFSGGGDTQYF	TGTGCCAGCATTTTTAGCGGGGGAGGAGATACGCAGTATTTT
TRBV12-3/TRBV12-4	TRBJ2-2	15	many	.	CASSPGTSNTGELFF	TGTGCCAGCAGTCCCGGGACGTCGAACACCGGGGAGCTGTTTTTT
TRBV5-1	TRBJ1-1	14	few	TRBD1	CASSQWTGDTEAFF	TGCGCCAGCAGCCAATGGACAGGGGACACTGAAGCTTTCTTT